This entry lists 17 T cell receptor beta chains sequenced from one sample in a study of CD8+ T cells in alopecia areata. Investigators isolated RNA and reverse transcribed it into cDNA to act as the sequencing template. Method: immunoSEQ multiplex PCR; TCRdb's copy keeps in-frame clones and lacks some. The data contain more than 100,000 clones, over 50% of them singletons. Sequenced material: CD4+ T cells sorted from blood, taken at week 0. The source is a human donor with alopecia areata.

This CDR3 reads CASSPPAGTGNTGELFF. The CDR3 nucleotides read TGCGCCAGCAGCCCGCCAGCCGGGACAGGGAACACCGGGGAGCTGTTTTTT. V usage is TRBV5-1 and J usage is TRBJ2-2; 8 positions agree with TRBD1. Germline CDR1 reads SGHRS; CDR2 reads YFSETQ. The CDR3 consists of 17 residues. V lost 4 bases and J lost 1; bases outside the gene matches: 9.

The gene calls are TRBV4-1 and TRBJ2-4; D gene uncertain. Germline values: CDR1 MGHRA, CDR2 YSYEKL. Trimming pared 4 bases from V and 8 bases from J, leaving 9 bases between. This CDR3 spans 12 amino acids. The CDR3 bases are TGCGCCAGCAGCCGGGGATGGGACATTCAGTACTTC. Protein: CASSRGWDIQYF.

This clone was seen a few times. DNA of the CDR3: TGTGCCAGCAGCTTGAGAGGGGCCGAGCAGTACTTC. This codes for CASSLRGAEQYF. The V gene is TRBV5-4, the J gene TRBJ2-7; either TRBD1 or TRBD2 may supply D (5 bases each). V was pared by 1 base and J by 6 bases, with 8 bases between. The CDR3 is 12 residues long. The germline V gene has CDR1 SGHNT and CDR2 YYREEE (reference sequence).

This chain links TRBV19 with TRBJ2-5; D perhaps matches TRBD1 (5 bases). TRBJ2-7 explains the end of the DNA better; the J call may be wrong. CDR1 is LNHDA, CDR2 SQIVND, per germline (reference sequence). There are 16 residues in the CDR3. CDR3: CASSISHDSSYYEQYF. The CDR3, as DNA: TGTGCCAGTAGTATTTCACACGACAGTTCCTACTACGAGCAGTACTTC.

The J gene is TRBJ2-5, the V gene TRBV18, with D perhaps TRBD2 (6 bases). Trimming stripped 3 bases from V and 2 bases from J, with 10 bases between. From germline, CDR1 is KGHSH and CDR2 LQKENI. The CDR3 is 14 amino acids. CDR3 sequence (DNA): TGTGCCAGCTCACCCGGAGGGCAGCAAGAGACCCAGTACTTC. It translates to CASSPGGQQETQYF.

This chain joins TRBV10-3 and TRBJ1-5; perhaps TRBD1 as D (5 bases). Trimming took off 0 bases at V and 5 bases at J, with 11 bases between the two ends. This CDR3 region has 15 residues. The germline V gene encodes CDR1 ENHRY and CDR2 SYGVKD. This CDR3 reads CAISESRPGDQPQHF. CDR3 bases: TGTGCCATCAGTGAGTCGAGGCCGGGGGATCAGCCCCAGCATTTT.

This clone was recorded a few times. The chain joins TRBV27 to TRBJ2-7, with D perhaps matching TRBD1 (6 bases). The germline gives CDR1 MNHEY, CDR2 SMNVEV (reference sequence). Trimming removed 0 bases from V and 3 bases from J, with 12 bases in between. The CDR3 contains 15 residues. The CDR3 protein is CASSLSVPGDYEQYF. DNA for the CDR3: TGTGCCAGCAGTTTATCAGTCCCAGGGGACTACGAGCAGTACTTC.

This chain connects TRBV18 to TRBJ2-5; tentative D call: TRBD2 (6 bases). V was clipped by 2 bases and J by 5 bases, with 9 bases between them. Germline CDR1 and CDR2: KGHSH and LQKENI. The CDR3 contains 13 residues. The CDR3 DNA sequence: TGTGCCAGCTCACCAGCGGGGACGGAGACCCAGTACTTC. Its translation: CASSPAGTETQYF.

J is TRBJ2-5 and V is TRBV4-2; 10 bases are a match to TRBD1. This CDR3 has 14 amino acids. Unmatched junction bases numbered 3, after V lost 4 bases and J lost 4 bases. In germline, CDR1 is LGHNA, CDR2 YNFKEQ. The CDR3 nucleotides are TGTGCCAGCAGCCGGGACAGGGGAACAGAGACCCAGTACTTC. This gives the protein CASSRDRGTETQYF.

V usage is TRBV6-6 and J usage is TRBJ1-2; the D gene is possibly TRBD1 (5 bases). Per germline, CDR1 MNHNY and CDR2 SVGAGI (reference sequence). Trimming pared 0 bases from V and 1 base from J, leaving 12 bases between. The CDR3 length is 16 residues. The CDR3 sequence is CASSYSRAGSNYGYTF. CDR3 in DNA: TGTGCCAGCAGTTACTCCCGGGCAGGGAGTAACTATGGCTACACCTTC.

This clone was recorded a few times. V usage is TRBV25-1 and J usage is TRBJ2-1; unclear D gene. The germline V gene encodes CDR1 MGHDK and CDR2 SYGVNS. The germline V and J ends were trimmed by 1 base and 6 bases, with 7 bases remaining between them. The CDR3 extends over 13 amino acids. CDR3 DNA: TGTGCCAGCAGTGAATGGCAGAGCAATGAGCAGTTCTTC. It specifies CASSEWQSNEQFF.

The V gene is TRBV2, the J gene TRBJ2-5, with 7 bases fitting TRBD1. J gave up 3 bases and V 6 bases, and 4 bases lay outside the gene matches. The germline V gene has CDR1 SNHLY and CDR2 FYNNEI. CDR3 length equals 13 residues. For the CDR3, the DNA is TGTGCCAGCAGCCCTGACAGGGAAGAGACCCAGTACTTC. It encodes CASSPDREETQYF.

This chain uses TRBV29-1 with TRBJ1-2; D not resolved. The V and J ends lost 7 bases and 6 bases respectively, with 12 bases between them. The CDR3 loop spans 11 amino acids. Germline V lookup: CDR1 SQVTM, CDR2 ANQGSEA. Here the CDR3 DNA reads TGCAGCGGGGGAGGAGGGAATGGCTACACCTTC. It codes for CSGGGGNGYTF.

This sequence joins TRBV15 and TRBJ2-5, with 9 bases that match TRBD1. Germline V gene lookup returns CDR1 LNHNV and CDR2 YYDKDF (reference sequence). Trimming took 9 bases from V and 6 from J; bases not matched to a gene: 8. CDR3 length equals 13 residues. CDR3 nucleotides: TGTGCCACAAAAGGGGACAGGGCGAAGACCCAGTACTTC. This gives the protein CATKGDRAKTQYF.

V usage is TRBV4-2 and J usage is TRBJ1-2; no clear D gene. Germline V CDR1 and CDR2: LGHNA, YNFKEQ. The germline V and J ends were trimmed by 3 bases and 1 base, with 9 bases remaining between them. The CDR3 sequence is 14 residues long. In DNA form, the CDR3 reads TGTGCCAGCAGCCAGGCGTCGGGTAACTATGGCTACACCTTC. Translation: CASSQASGNYGYTF.

The CDR3 nucleotides read TGTGCCAGCAGTAGAGGGGGCGGTCTCCCCTACGAGCAGTACTTC. It codes for CASSRGGGLPYEQYF. This chain connects TRBV27 to TRBJ2-7; 7 nucleotides line up with TRBD1. The germline gives CDR1 MNHEY, CDR2 SMNVEV (reference sequence). This CDR3 contains 15 residues. The ends lost 5 bases at V and 2 bases at J; junction bases unmatched: 9.

This chain uses TRBV2 with TRBJ2-2; 7 nucleotides agree with TRBD2. The length of the CDR3 is 14 residues. Germline assignment: CDR1 SNHLY and CDR2 FYNNEI. V shed 6 bases, J shed 7 bases, and the junction held 8 bases outside the gene matches. In nucleotides, the CDR3 is TGTGCCAGCAGGGGGCGACTAGCTATCGGGGAGCTGTTTTTT. As protein: CASRGRLAIGELFF. Supplemented by reference TRBV2 and TRBJ2-2, the full variable domain reads EPEVTQTPSHQVTQMGQEVILRCVPISNHLYFYWYRQILGQKVEFLVSFYNNEISEKSEIFDDQFSVERPDGSNFTLKIRSTKLEDSAMYFCASRGRLAIGELFFGEGSRLTVL.